This T cell receptor beta chain is drawn from a study of cytomegalovirus exposure and HLA in healthy donors. The PCR made use of 60 Vbeta and 13 Jbeta primers. Original analysis: In a later analysis, about 11 million of some 80 million unique beta chains occurred in at least two donors. Sequencing used immunoSEQ multiplex PCR; TCRdb keeps in-frame clones, though not all of them. Clone size and V and J calls were adopted from that table, with D and trimming inferred from the DNA. The profile shows 190,000 or so clones, around 83% of them singletons. The CDR3 runs to 15 residues. V was clipped by 2 bases and J by 0 bases; unmatched bases: 3. In germline, CDR1 is MRHNA, CDR2 SNTAGT. This clone was counted once. What it binds is unknown. Study-level results: Earlier findings revealed that most TCR beta V segments proved productive either about 90% or about 30% of the time.

The clonotype was recovered from a man aged 50-59 years in good health and CMV-seronegative. V and J are TRBV6-4 and TRBJ1-2, with 7 nucleotides matching TRBD1. The sample taken for sequencing was PBMCs. CDR3 DNA sequence: TGTGCCAGCAGTGACCGGACAGGTTCTAACTATGGCTACACCTTC. It encodes CASSDRTGSNYGYTF.